Below, 18 T cell receptor beta chains from the same sample are listed, as sequenced in a study of control samples from healthy donors and cancer patients. Some clones are missing from TCRdb's copy, which holds only in-frame ones; the method was immunoSEQ multiplex PCR. The repertoire holds about 73,000 clones, with roughly 90% as singletons. The material sequenced was PBMCs. These TCRs come from a man aged 55-75 years with lung cancer.

V gene TRBV24-1 combines with J gene TRBJ1-2, with TRBD1 identical over 9 bases. Germline V gene data show CDR1 as KGHDR and CDR2 as SFDVKD. The junction had 3 bases not matched to a gene; V was cut back by 2 bases and J by 6 bases. This CDR3 spans 14 amino acids. CDR3 residues: CATSDSRQGDGYTF. CDR3 DNA sequence: TGTGCCACCAGTGATTCGCGACAGGGGGATGGCTACACCTTC.

V gene TRBV6-5 combines with J gene TRBJ2-7; 8 bases fit TRBD2. The CDR3 is 14 residues long. V trimming: 1 base; J trimming: 3 bases; junction bases outside the gene matches: 2. CDR1 and CDR2 (germline): MNHEY, SVGAGI. The DNA of the CDR3 is TGTGCCAGCAGTTACTTCGGGACTAGCTACGAGCAGTACTTC. This gives the protein CASSYFGTSYEQYF.

The rearrangement joins TRBV6-5 to TRBJ2-3; D is possibly TRBD2 (7 bases). Trimming stripped 7 bases from V and 4 bases from J, with 15 bases between. The CDR3 totals 14 residues. Germline V gives CDR1 MNHEY, CDR2 SVGAGI. The CDR3 spells CASKQQGGADTQYF. The CDR3 bases are TGTGCCAGCAAACAACAGGGAGGGGCAGATACGCAGTATTTT.

The gene calls are TRBV4-2 and TRBJ1-5, with D tentatively TRBD1 (5 bases). Germline V CDR1 and CDR2: LGHNA, YNFKEQ. V lost 8 bases, J lost 7 bases, and 21 bases lay in between. The CDR3 is made up of 15 amino acids. The CDR3 spells CASAGGEGVGQPQHF. DNA for the CDR3: TGTGCCAGCGCCGGGGGGGAAGGGGTAGGGCAGCCCCAGCATTTT.

The rearrangement uses TRBV29-1 and TRBJ1-5, with D tentatively TRBD1 (5 bases). Trimming shortened V by 6 bases and J by 4 bases, and 16 bases separated the two germline ends. Germline V lookup: CDR1 SQVTM, CDR2 ANQGSEA. The CDR3 is made up of 14 amino acids. CDR3 protein: CSVKGAGLNQPQHF. In nucleotides, the CDR3 is TGCAGCGTAAAAGGGGCAGGCCTAAATCAGCCCCAGCATTTT.

The chain joins TRBV18 to TRBJ1-1; D remains ambiguous. V gave up 5 bases and J gave up 1 base, with 17 bases separating them. The CDR3 extends over 16 amino acids. CDR1 and CDR2 from the germline V gene are KGHSH and LQKENI. The CDR3, as DNA: TGTGCCAGCTCAGCGGGTGTTAAGCCTGCGAACACTGAAGCTTTCTTT. Its translation is CASSAGVKPANTEAFF.

A single count supports this clone. This chain joins TRBV7-8 and TRBJ2-3; 8 bases fit TRBD1. The CDR3 is 16 amino acids. Looked up from germline, CDR1 is SGHVS and CDR2 is FQNEAQ. The V and J ends lost 5 bases and 2 bases, in that order; junction bases with no gene match: 9. CDR3 sequence reads: CASSVLLDRATDTQYF. The DNA of the CDR3 is TGTGCCAGCAGCGTACTCTTGGACAGGGCCACAGATACGCAGTATTTT. The full variable domain, completed using reference TRBV7-8 and TRBJ2-3, is GAGVSQSPRYKVAKRGQDVALRCDPISGHVSLFWYQQALGQGPEFLTYFQNEAQLDKSGLPSDRFFAERPEGSVSTLKIQRTQQEDSAVYLCASSVLLDRATDTQYFGPGTRLTVL.

This chain uses TRBV7-2 with TRBJ2-7; a weak D match, TRBD1 (6 bases). CDR3 length equals 13 residues. CDR1 SGHTA and CDR2 FQGNSA come from the germline V gene. Between the trimmed V and J ends, which lost 3 bases and 7 bases, there was a span of 13 bases. CDR3 DNA: TGTGCCAGCAGCTTGTACTCAGGGGTGGAGCAGTACTTC. This encodes CASSLYSGVEQYF.

This chain connects TRBV13 to TRBJ2-2; D is tentatively TRBD1 or TRBD2 (5 bases each). This CDR3 spans 15 amino acids. Trimming stripped 5 bases from V and 3 bases from J, with 13 bases between. CDR1 is PRHDT and CDR2 is FYEKMQ in the germline V gene (reference sequence). The CDR3 is CASSPGTEYTGELFF. DNA of the CDR3: TGTGCCAGCAGCCCCGGGACCGAGTACACCGGGGAGCTGTTTTTT.

V and J are TRBV2 and TRBJ2-7; TRBD2 matches at 7 bases. Per germline, CDR1 SNHLY and CDR2 FYNNEI. The CDR3 is made up of 11 amino acids. The V gene end was trimmed by 7 bases and the J gene end by 6 bases; junction bases not matched to a gene: 3. CDR3 residues: CASTSGFEQYF. CDR3 coding DNA: TGTGCCAGCACTAGCGGATTCGAGCAGTACTTC.

This clone was detected only once. The chain recombines TRBV7-2 with TRBJ2-1; TRBD2 agrees at 14 bases. The V and J ends lost 5 bases and 14 bases, in that order; junction bases with no gene match: 8. Germline V lookup: CDR1 SGHTA, CDR2 FQGNSA. The CDR3 sequence is 14 residues long. In DNA form, the CDR3 reads TGTGCCAGCAGCATCGGGACTAGCGGGGGACTTGAGTTCTTC. Residues: CASSIGTSGGLEFF.

The chain is built from TRBV12-3 or TRBV12-4 and TRBJ2-7; TRBD1 is a possible D gene (5 bases). Trimming took off 5 bases at V and 5 bases at J, with 10 bases between the two ends. CDR3 length: 12 amino acids. CDR3 nucleotide sequence: TGTGCCAGCAGTGTCAGGGTAGACGAGCAGTACGTC. Protein: CASSVRVDEQYV.

This clone has more than one count but fewer than ten. The chain uses TRBV2 and TRBJ1-5; D possibly corresponds to TRBD1 (5 bases). CDR3 length equals 15 residues. In germline, CDR1 is SNHLY, CDR2 FYNNEI. Trimming removed 4 bases at V and 0 bases at J, with 10 bases between. The CDR3 protein is CASSAQAFSNQPQHF. CDR3 nucleotides: TGTGCCAGCAGTGCACAGGCGTTTAGCAATCAGCCCCAGCATTTT. Variable domain in full (rest from reference TRBV2 and TRBJ1-5): EPEVTQTPSHQVTQMGQEVILRCVPISNHLYFYWYRQILGQKVEFLVSFYNNEISEKSEIFDDQFSVERPDGSNFTLKIRSTKLEDSAMYFCASSAQAFSNQPQHFGDGTRLSIL.

The rearrangement uses TRBV19 and TRBJ1-3; 10 bases are a match to TRBD1. The length of the CDR3 is 16 residues. Germline lookup yields CDR1 LNHDA and CDR2 SQIVND (reference sequence). The ends lost 6 bases at V and 4 bases at J; junction bases unmatched: 9. For the CDR3, the DNA is TGTGCCAGTAGCGCGCGACAGGGGGCTGACGGAAACACCATATATTTT. It translates to CASSARQGADGNTIYF. The whole variable domain, remainder taken from reference TRBV19 and TRBJ1-3, is DGGITQSPKYLFRKEGQNVTLSCEQNLNHDAMYWYRQDPGQGLRLIYYSQIVNDFQKGDIAEGYSVSREKKESFPLTVTSAQKNPTAFYLCASSARQGADGNTIYFGEGSWLTVV.

The rearrangement joins TRBV27 to TRBJ1-4; no clear D. The V end was cut by 3 bases, the J end by 8 bases, with 13 bases between. Germline V gene data show CDR1 as MNHEY and CDR2 as SMNVEV (reference sequence). The CDR3 totals 14 residues. The CDR3 loop reads CASSFGRESEKLFF. As DNA, the CDR3 is TGTGCCAGCAGTTTTGGTAGGGAATCCGAAAAACTGTTTTTT.

V gene TRBV7-2 combines with J gene TRBJ1-1; D is unresolved. Trimming pared 2 bases from V and 0 bases from J, leaving 10 bases between. Germline V lookup: CDR1 SGHTA, CDR2 FQGNSA. CDR3 length: 15 amino acids. CDR3 nucleotide sequence: TGTGCCAGCAGCTTAAACGGGGTACTGAACACTGAAGCTTTCTTT. Its protein product is CASSLNGVLNTEAFF.

The V gene is TRBV6-5, the J gene TRBJ2-1; 9 nucleotides line up with TRBD1. Germline V gives CDR1 MNHEY, CDR2 SVGAGI. The V gene end was trimmed by 4 bases and the J gene end by 3 bases; junction bases not matched to a gene: 4. The CDR3 is made up of 15 amino acids. CDR3 region: CASSSPGQGYNEQFF. The CDR3, as DNA: TGTGCCAGCAGTTCCCCGGGACAGGGCTACAATGAGCAGTTCTTC.

This clone was detected only once. The chain couples TRBV3-1 (or the pseudogene TRBV3-2) to TRBJ2-1, with TRBD2 identical over 12 bases. The ends lost 4 bases at V and 5 bases at J; junction bases unmatched: 9. Germline loops: CDR1 LGHDT, CDR2 YNNKEL (reference sequence). CDR3 length: 17 amino acids. The CDR3 region has the DNA TGTGCCAGCAGCCCACAAGGGACTAGCGGGCCCAACAATGAGCAGTTCTTC. It specifies CASSPQGTSGPNNEQFF.